The clone carrying this T cell receptor (beta chain) has a handful of counts. The antigen remains undetermined. From the reads, TCRdb called clonotypes with MiXCR, one entry per CDR3 protein. The repertoire includes roughly 760,000 distinct CDR3 sequences, 35% of them detected once, and under 3% sits in the top ten. This sample is part of a study of T cell repertoires in cytomegalovirus infection. Study context: Evidence of both CMV infection and a matching HLA type came from public TCR beta signatures. Points from the study as a whole: HLA-C-restricted TCR beta clonotypes specific for CMV led the ex vivo response. Cumulative frequency of public TCR beta families picked out carriers of CMV plus the relevant HLA.

Germline lookup yields CDR1 MDHEN and CDR2 SYDVKM. The germline V and J ends were trimmed by 8 bases and 10 bases, with 14 bases remaining between them. CDR3 length equals 11 residues. The origin of this receptor is a human donor in good health (CMV status not recorded). Some clones in this sample may be carry-over from other donors' samples. The chain employs TRBV28 and TRBJ1-1, with no clear D. Sequencing was performed on PBMCs. This CDR3 reads CASSSTPGAFF. In DNA form, the CDR3 reads TGTGCCAGCTCCTCCACTCCGGGAGCTTTCTTT. Full variable domain (outside the CDR3, taken from reference TRBV28 and TRBJ1-1): DVKVTQSSRYLVKRTGEKVFLECVQDMDHENMFWYRQDPGLGLRLIYFSYDVKMKEKGDIPEGYSVSREKKERFSLILESASTNQTSMYLCASSSTPGAFFGQGTRLTVV.